This T cell receptor beta chain was identified in a study of T cell clonality in common variable immunodeficiency. Study results and limitations: Patient heterogeneity in the CVID cohort limited correlations between repertoire features and clinical complications.

As for this clone: Its antigen is unidentified. The read ends 3 residues early relative to the CDR3; the germline J gene fills the gap.

Germline lookup yields CDR1 SNHLY and CDR2 FYNNEI. The CDR3 extends over 13 amino acids. Produced via immunoSEQ multiplex PCR; TCRdb's table is partial and in-frame only. The repertoire consists of 35,000 to 50,000 clones, none detected only once. This sequence was found in a person aged 18 to 69 in good health. The sequenced material came from peripheral blood mononuclear cells. The chain has TRBV2 and TRBJ2-2; tentatively, D is TRBD1 (5 bases). CDR3 DNA, as far as it was read: TGTGCCAGCAGTGAAGATTCGGGCAGGGTG. Translated, it gives CASSEDSGRV. The full CDR3 protein is CASSEDSGRVLFF. Complete variable domain (other parts from reference TRBV2 and TRBJ2-2): EPEVTQTPSHQVTQMGQEVILRCVPISNHLYFYWYRQILGQKVEFLVSFYNNEISEKSEIFDDQFSVERPDGSNFTLKIRSTKLEDSAMYFCASSEDSGRVLFFGEGSRLTVL.